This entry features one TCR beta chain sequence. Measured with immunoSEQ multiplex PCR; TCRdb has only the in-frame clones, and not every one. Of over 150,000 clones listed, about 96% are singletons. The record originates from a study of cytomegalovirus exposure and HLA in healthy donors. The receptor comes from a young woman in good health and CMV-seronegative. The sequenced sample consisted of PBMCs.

Here the CDR3 DNA reads TGTGCCAGCAGCCAAGTTTTCCCGACTAGCCCCAATGAGCAGTTCTTC. Translation gives CASSQVFPTSPNEQFF. The chain combines TRBV14 with TRBJ2-1, with 7 bases lining up with TRBD2. CDR3 length: 16 residues. Germline V gene lookup returns CDR1 SGHDN and CDR2 FVKESK. Germline trimming cut 1 base from V and 6 bases from J; bases unmatched to any gene: 9.